This T cell receptor beta chain was observed in a study of blood T cell repertoires in COVID-19. Original methodology: The assay estimated nucleated cells by amplifying reference gene primers. Repertoires were generated with immunoSEQ multiplex PCR, while TCRdb's copy carries only in-frame clones and drops some. D and trimming were read from the DNA, whereas the V and J calls and clone size are those reported in that table. The sample contains approximately 200,000 clones, around 83% of which appear only once. The CDR3 totals 13 residues. Germline trimming cut 5 bases from V and 6 bases from J; bases unmatched to any gene: 4. This clone was seen a handful of times.

Sequencing used peripheral blood. This clonotype was obtained from a man aged 40-49 years with acute or convalescent COVID-19. The chain employs TRBV12-3 or TRBV12-4 and TRBJ1-2; 9 nucleotides align to TRBD1. CDR3 protein: CASSLGTGNGYTF. In nucleotides, the CDR3 is TGTGCCAGCAGTCTCGGGACAGGGAATGGCTACACCTTC.